Below, one T cell receptor beta chain is given with its context. These data come from a study of T cell responses to AZD1222 COVID-19 vaccine. Measured with immunoSEQ multiplex PCR; TCRdb has only the in-frame clones, and not every one. Here the sample spans more than 95,000 clones, 80% to 95% being singletons. This TCR was recovered from an adult in good health. The source was peripheral blood, collected on day 0 of AZD1222 vaccination.

CDR3 bases: TGCGCCAGCAGCCAAGGTCGAAGGGCCCTAGACTCCTACGAGCAGTACTTC. Amino acid sequence: CASSQGRRALDSYEQYF. The chain couples TRBV4-1 to TRBJ2-7; no clear D. Trimming pared 1 base from V and 0 bases from J, leaving 16 bases between. Germline V lookup: CDR1 MGHRA, CDR2 YSYEKL. The CDR3 loop spans 17 amino acids.